The rows below give T cell receptor beta chains drawn from one sample of a study of CD8+CD57+ T cells in acquired aplastic anemia. TCRdb re-called the reads through MiXCR, storing one row per CDR3 protein. The top ten clones hold 58% of a sample with just over 200,000 distinct CDR3 sequences, approximately 65% of them seen once. The sample taken for sequencing was sorted CD4+, CD8+, or CD8+CD57+ T cells (not recorded which) from PBMCs. The receptors were sampled from a human donor with aplastic anemia. Each CDR3 is given with its conserved first and last residue. A D gene is named only where the DNA matches it firmly. Not every row has a clone size; where given, it reads once, few, many or a size class.

TRBJ2-3 | TRBV2 | . | TRBD1 | TGTGCCAGCAGCGAACAGCCGACAGGGGGTACTAGCACAGATACGCAGTATTTT | CASSEQPTGGTSTDTQYF
TRBJ2-1 | TRBV7-2 | . | . | TGTGCCGTAGGGGGAGGCAATGAGCAGTTCTTC | CAVGGGNEQFF
TRBJ1-1 | TRBV7-8 | . | . | TGTGCCAGCAGTTCCGGGACCTCCTCTGAGGCTTTCTTT | CASSSGTSSEAFF
TRBJ2-1 | TRBV9 | . | TRBD1 | TGTGCCAGCAGCGTAGCCCTGACAGGGGCCGAAGCGCAGTTCTTC | CASSVALTGAEAQFF
TRBJ2-3 | TRBV2 | . | . | TGTGCCAGCAGTCGGGGATCGGCAGATACGCAGTATTTT | CASSRGSADTQYF
TRBJ2-6 | TRBV20-1 | . | . | TGCAGTGCCGCTGGGGCCAACGTCCTGACTTTC | CSAAGANVLTF
TRBJ1-2 | TRBV24-1 | . | . | TGTGCCACCAGTGATTTAGGGGGGCGTGGGGGCTACACCTTC | CATSDLGGRGGYTF
TRBJ2-2 | TRBV27 | . | . | TGTGCCAGCAGTTTTACGGCGTGGTTAGTCGGGGAGCTGTTTTTT | CASSFTAWLVGELFF
TRBJ2-3 | TRBV24-1 | few | . | TGTGCCACCAGTGACCCGGGACATTTACATACGCAGTATTTT | CATSDPGHLHTQYF
TRBJ1-2 | TRBV24-1 | . | . | TGTGCCACCAGTGATAACAAGGCCGATAAACTATATGGCTACACCTTC | CATSDNKADKLYGYTF
TRBJ2-7 | TRBV2 | . | . | TGTGCCAGCAGTGAAGGACCGCGCTACGAGCAGTACTTC | CASSEGPRYEQYF
TRBJ2-5 | TRBV5-6 | many | . | TGTGCCAGCAGCTTGTTTCGCTGGCAGTACGAAGAGACCCAGTACTTC | CASSLFRWQYEETQYF
TRBJ2-1 | TRBV6-5 | . | . | TGTGCCAGCAGTTACGATGCAAAGGCCTACAATGAGCAGTTCTTC | CASSYDAKAYNEQFF
TRBJ1-2 | TRBV7-9 | few | . | TGTGCCAGCAGCTTAGGTGCTCAGTTTAACTATGGCTACACCTTC | CASSLGAQFNYGYTF
TRBJ1-5 | TRBV6-6 | . | . | TGTGCCAGCAGTGATACAGGTAGCAATCAGCCCCAGCATTTT | CASSDTGSNQPQHF
TRBJ1-2 | TRBV20-1 | . | . | TGCAGTGCTAGAGATAGCAGTACGGGTGGCTACACCTTC | CSARDSSTGGYTF
TRBJ1-1 | TRBV12-3/TRBV12-4 | few | . | TGTGCCAGCAGTTTGCCAGGGGAGGGCACTGAAGCTTTCTTT | CASSLPGEGTEAFF
TRBJ1-6 | TRBV10-2 | few | TRBD1 | TGCGCCAGCAGTGAACAGGGGGATTCACCCCTCCACTTT | CASSEQGDSPLHF
TRBJ1-6 | TRBV12-3/TRBV12-4 | . | . | TGTGCCAGCAGTTTAATTGGCACAGAATCACCCCTCCACTTT | CASSLIGTESPLHF
TRBJ2-7 | TRBV20-1 | . | TRBD2 | TGCAGTGCTAGAGATGGAGGGAGGGCAAACTACGAGCAGTACTTC | CSARDGGRANYEQYF
TRBJ1-1 | TRBV20-1 | once | . | TGCAGTGCTAGAGCCGGGGGGCCGAACACTGAAGCTTTCTTT | CSARAGGPNTEAFF
TRBJ2-7 | TRBV5-1 | . | . | TGCGCCAGCAGCTTGTTTCGGGGGTACGAGCAGTACTTC | CASSLFRGYEQYF
TRBJ2-1 | TRBV29-1 | few | . | TGCAGCGTCCGGAGCGGTGGGTCCTACAATGAGCAGTTCTTC | CSVRSGGSYNEQFF
TRBJ2-1 | TRBV24-1 | . | TRBD2 | TGTGCCACCAGTGATTTTGGACTAGCGCAAGACCCTACCGGCTACAATGAGCAGTTCTTC | CATSDFGLAQDPTGYNEQFF
TRBJ1-4 | TRBV5-6 | many | . | TGTGCCAGCAGCTTGGAAGGGTCCGGAAAACTGTTTTTT | CASSLEGSGKLFF
TRBJ1-2 | TRBV12-3/TRBV12-4 | . | . | TGTGCCAGCACGCGCGGGGATCATGGCTACACCTTC | CASTRGDHGYTF
TRBJ2-1 | TRBV29-1 | . | . | TGCAGCGTTTTGGGAGGCTCCTACAATGAGCAGTTCTTC | CSVLGGSYNEQFF
TRBJ2-3 | TRBV12-3/TRBV12-4 | once | TRBD2 | TGTGCCAGCAGCCACACGTTACTAGCGGGGGAACCAGATACGCAGTATTTT | CASSHTLLAGEPDTQYF
TRBJ1-5 | TRBV2 | . | . | TGTGCCAGCAAGGTAGGACTCAATCAGCCCCAGCATTTT | CASKVGLNQPQHF
TRBJ2-3 | TRBV7-6 | many | . | TGTGCCAGCAGCTTAACCCTTAGAGGGGGGGGGGCAACAGATACGCAGTATTTT | CASSLTLRGGGATDTQYF
TRBJ1-2 | TRBV9 | . | . | TGTGCCAGCAGCGTAGAGCCAGCAACTAACTATGGCTACACCTTC | CASSVEPATNYGYTF
TRBJ2-7 | TRBV19 | few | TRBD2 | TGTGCCACCCGGACTAGCGGGTCCTACGAGCAGTACTTC | CATRTSGSYEQYF
TRBJ2-1 | TRBV15 | . | . | TGTGCCACCAGCAGCTTAGAAACATACAATGAGCAGTTCTTC | CATSSLETYNEQFF
TRBJ2-1 | TRBV20-1 | . | TRBD2 | TGCAGTGCTACTACGGGAGGGCCCTACAATGAGCAGTTCTTC | CSATTGGPYNEQFF
TRBJ2-1 | TRBV9 | . | TRBD1 | TGTGCCAGCAGCCATGAGGGGGCGTCGAATGAGCAGTTCTTC | CASSHEGASNEQFF
TRBJ2-5 | TRBV20-1 | . | . | TGCAGTGCTAAGTTACAAGAGACCCAGTACTTC | CSAKLQETQYF
TRBJ2-7 | TRBV7-6 | few | TRBD2 | TGTGCCAGCAGCCCCGACGCTAGCGGGTACGAGCAGTACTTC | CASSPDASGYEQYF
TRBJ2-2 | TRBV20-1 | . | TRBD2 | TGCAGTGCACCCCGACTAGCGGCCTCGAACACCGGGGAGCTGTTTTTT | CSAPRLAASNTGELFF
TRBJ2-3 | TRBV3-1 | many | . | TGTGCCAGCAGCCCCCCCTCCGATACGCAGTATTTT | CASSPPSDTQYF
TRBJ1-2 | TRBV4-1 | . | . | TGCGCCAGCAGCCAAGGATCTACTAACTATGGCTACACCTTC | CASSQGSTNYGYTF
TRBJ2-3 | TRBV7-8 | once | . | TGTGCCAGCAGCCCAGAAAGGGTGGTAGATACGCAGTATTTT | CASSPERVVDTQYF
TRBJ2-5 | TRBV20-1 | . | TRBD2 | TGCAGTGCTCGGTCGGAACTAGCGGGAATGGGAGAGACCCAGTACTTC | CSARSELAGMGETQYF
TRBJ2-3 | TRBV18 | many | . | TGTGCCAGCTCAAGCGGAGCCGATACGCAGTATTTT | CASSSGADTQYF
TRBJ1-6 | TRBV7-3 | many | TRBD1 | TGTGCCAGCAGCTCGGGACAGTTAAATTCACCCCTCCACTTT | CASSSGQLNSPLHF
TRBJ1-6 | TRBV2 | few | . | TGTGCCAGCCGGACAGTTTTTAATCCGCCCCTCCACTTT | CASRTVFNPPLHF
TRBJ2-1 | TRBV7-9 | . | . | TGTGCCAGCAGCTCTACAGGGATGGAGCAGTTCTTC | CASSSTGMEQFF
TRBJ2-3 | TRBV10-3 | few | . | TGTGCCATCAGTGTCAGGGAGACAGATACGCAGTATTTT | CAISVRETDTQYF
TRBJ1-5 | TRBV6-5 | many | TRBD1 | TGTGCCAGCAGCCATGGACAGGGGACTCAGCCCCAGCATTTT | CASSHGQGTQPQHF
TRBJ1-1 | TRBV20-1 | . | . | TGCAGAACGGGGGCGGACCTGAACACTGAAGCTTTCTTT | CRTGADLNTEAFF
TRBJ2-7 | TRBV14 | . | TRBD2 | TGTGCCAGCAGCCCCCTTCTGGCGGGAGCCTCCTACGAGCAGTACTTC | CASSPLLAGASYEQYF
TRBJ2-2 | TRBV4-1 | few | . | TGCGCCAGCAGCCCCGGGCCCAGGGGTACCGGGGAGCTGTTTTTT | CASSPGPRGTGELFF
TRBJ2-7 | TRBV7-2 | once | TRBD2 | TGTGCCAGCAGCGTAGGGACTAGTCCTCCCTACGAGCAGTACTTC | CASSVGTSPPYEQYF